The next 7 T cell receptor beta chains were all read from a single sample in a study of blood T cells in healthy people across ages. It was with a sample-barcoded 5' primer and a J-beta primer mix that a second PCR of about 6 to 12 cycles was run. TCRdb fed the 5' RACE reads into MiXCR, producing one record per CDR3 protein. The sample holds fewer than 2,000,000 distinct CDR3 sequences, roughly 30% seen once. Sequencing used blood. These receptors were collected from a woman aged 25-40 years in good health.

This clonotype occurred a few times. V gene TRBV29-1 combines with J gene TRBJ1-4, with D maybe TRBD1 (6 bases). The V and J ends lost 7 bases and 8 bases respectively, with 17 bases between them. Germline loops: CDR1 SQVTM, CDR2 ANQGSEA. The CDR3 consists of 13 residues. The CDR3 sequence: CSAETRDTEKLFF. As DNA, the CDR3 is TGCAGCGCCGAAACCCGGGACACCGAAAAACTGTTTTTT. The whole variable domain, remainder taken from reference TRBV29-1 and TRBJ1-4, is SAVISQKPSRDICQRGTSLTIQCQVDSQVTMMFWYRQQPGQSLTLIATANQGSEATYESGFVIDKFPISRPNLTFSTLTVSNMSPEDSSIYLCSAETRDTEKLFFGSGTQLSVL.

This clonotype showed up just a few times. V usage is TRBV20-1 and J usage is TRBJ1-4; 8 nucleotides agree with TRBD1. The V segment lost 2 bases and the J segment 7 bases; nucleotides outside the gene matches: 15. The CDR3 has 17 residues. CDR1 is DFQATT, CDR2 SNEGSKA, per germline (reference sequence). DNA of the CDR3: TGCAGTGCTAGATACGGCCGGATGACAGGGGAGGGTGAAAAACTGTTTTTT. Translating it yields CSARYGRMTGEGEKLFF.

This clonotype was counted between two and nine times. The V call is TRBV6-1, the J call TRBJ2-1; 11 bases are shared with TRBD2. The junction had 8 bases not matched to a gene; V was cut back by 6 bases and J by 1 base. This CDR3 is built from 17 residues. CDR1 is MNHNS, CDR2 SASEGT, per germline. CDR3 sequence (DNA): TGTGCCAGCAGCCCGGGACTAGCGGTGGGATCCTACAATGAGCAGTTCTTC. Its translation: CASSPGLAVGSYNEQFF.

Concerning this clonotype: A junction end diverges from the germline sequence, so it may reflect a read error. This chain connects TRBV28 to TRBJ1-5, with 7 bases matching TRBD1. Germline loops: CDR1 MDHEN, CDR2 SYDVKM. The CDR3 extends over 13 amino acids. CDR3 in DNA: TGTGCCGGCAGCGACAGGGACGGTCAGCCCCAGCATTTT. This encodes CAGSDRDGQPQHF.

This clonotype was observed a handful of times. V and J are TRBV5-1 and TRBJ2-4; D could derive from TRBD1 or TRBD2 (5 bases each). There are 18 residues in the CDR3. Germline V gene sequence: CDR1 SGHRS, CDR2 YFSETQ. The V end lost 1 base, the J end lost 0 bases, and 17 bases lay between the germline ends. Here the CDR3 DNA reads TGCGCCAGCAGCTTGTTCTGGAGGCAGGACATAGCCAAAAACATTCAGTACTTC. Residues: CASSLFWRQDIAKNIQYF.

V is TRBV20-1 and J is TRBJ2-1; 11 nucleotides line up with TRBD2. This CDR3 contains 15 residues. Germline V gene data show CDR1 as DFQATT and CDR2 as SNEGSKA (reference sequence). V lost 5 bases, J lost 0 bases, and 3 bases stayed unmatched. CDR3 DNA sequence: TGCAGTGCTTTTCTAGCGGGAGGCTCCTACAATGAGCAGTTCTTC. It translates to CSAFLAGGSYNEQFF.

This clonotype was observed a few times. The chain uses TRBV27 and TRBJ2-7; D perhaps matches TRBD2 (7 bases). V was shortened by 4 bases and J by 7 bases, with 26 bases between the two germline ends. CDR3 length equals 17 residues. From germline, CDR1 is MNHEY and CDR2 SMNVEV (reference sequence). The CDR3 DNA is TGTGCCAGCAGTTCACTAGCATTTGGAGGGGGGGCTCATGAGCAGTACTTC. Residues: CASSSLAFGGGAHEQYF.